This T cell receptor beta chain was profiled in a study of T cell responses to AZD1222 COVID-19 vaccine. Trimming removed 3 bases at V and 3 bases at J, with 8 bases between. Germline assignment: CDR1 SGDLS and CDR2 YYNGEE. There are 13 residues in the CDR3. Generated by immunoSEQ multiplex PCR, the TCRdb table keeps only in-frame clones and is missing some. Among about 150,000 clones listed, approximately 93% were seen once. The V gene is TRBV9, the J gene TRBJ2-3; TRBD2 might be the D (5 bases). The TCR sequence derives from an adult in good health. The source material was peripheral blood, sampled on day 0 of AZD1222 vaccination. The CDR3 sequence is CASSEDSTDTQYF. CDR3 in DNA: TGTGCCAGCAGCGAGGACTCGACAGATACGCAGTATTTT.